The rows below give T cell receptor beta chains drawn from one sample of a study of Ad26.COV2.S vaccination and SARS-CoV-2 variants. The data were produced by immunoSEQ multiplex PCR, yet TCRdb's version contains in-frame clones alone and is incomplete. The data contain more than 120,000 clones, about nine tenths of them seen just once; the ten biggest clones take up 5%. The material was peripheral blood, obtained after recovery from COVID-19. These receptors originate from a human donor who had recovered from COVID-19. Both conserved end residues are part of each CDR3. The D gene is left open where the match is weak. Clone size is shown for a subset of rows, as once, few, many or a class of expanded clone.

V gene,CDR3 length,D gene,clone size,J gene,CDR3 DNA,CDR3 protein
TRBV28,13,NA,NA,TRBJ2-2,TGTGCCAGCACCCGCAGTAACACCGGGGAGCTGTTTTTT,CASTRSNTGELFF
TRBV6-2/TRBV6-3,13,NA,NA,TRBJ2-6,TGTGCCAGCAACCCAAGACAGGATAACGTCCTGACTTTC,CASNPRQDNVLTF
TRBV9,14,NA,NA,TRBJ1-3,TGTGCCAGCAGCGTATCAGGGACTGGAAACACCATATATTTT,CASSVSGTGNTIYF
TRBV7-2,12,NA,few,TRBJ1-3,TGTGCCAGCAGCTTAGATAGAAACACCATATATTTT,CASSLDRNTIYF
TRBV14,15,TRBD2,NA,TRBJ2-5,TGTGCCAGCAGCCAAGATGCGGGGGGGCTGGAGACCCAGTACTTC,CASSQDAGGLETQYF
TRBV2,13,NA,NA,TRBJ1-2,TGTGCCAGCAGGAGGGGGATGGAGTATGGCTACACCTTC,CASRRGMEYGYTF
TRBV18,15,NA,NA,TRBJ2-2,TGTGCCAGCTCTCATTCGGAAACGAACACCGGGGAGCTGTTTTTT,CASSHSETNTGELFF
TRBV7-2,15,TRBD1,NA,TRBJ1-1,TGTGCCAGCAGCTCTGACAGGGGTAGAAACACTGAAGCTTTCTTT,CASSSDRGRNTEAFF
TRBV27,16,NA,NA,TRBJ2-1,TGTGCCAGCAGGTCCCGGCAGGTCGTCACCTACAATGAGCAGTTCTTC,CASRSRQVVTYNEQFF
TRBV7-9,15,TRBD2,once,TRBJ2-1,TGTGCCAGCAGCTTAGGGGCGGGGGTTAACAATGAGCAGTTCTTC,CASSLGAGVNNEQFF
TRBV30,14,NA,once,TRBJ2-1,TGTGCCTGGAACTTGGTCATGGGGTACAATGAGCAGTTCTTC,CAWNLVMGYNEQFF
TRBV7-2,14,NA,once,TRBJ2-5,TGTGCCAGCAGCTTAGGAGGGGGGGTAGAGACCCAGTACTTC,CASSLGGGVETQYF
TRBV6-6,14,TRBD1,few,TRBJ1-6,TGTGCCAGCAGGAGGACAGGTTGGAATTCACCCCTCCACTTT,CASRRTGWNSPLHF
TRBV5-1,13,NA,NA,TRBJ2-7,TGCGCCAGCAGCTTGGTGGGGAGCTACGAGCAGTACTTC,CASSLVGSYEQYF
TRBV2,13,TRBD1,NA,TRBJ1-5,TGTGCCAGCAGTGGGGACAGGGATCAGCCCCAGCATTTT,CASSGDRDQPQHF
TRBV15,16,NA,NA,TRBJ1-5,TGTGCCACCAGCAGAGATCCCCCAGGGTCGGGTCAGCCCCAGCATTTT,CATSRDPPGSGQPQHF
TRBV7-9,13,TRBD2,few,TRBJ2-7,TGTGCCAGCAGCCGGGGGGGCTCCTACGAGCAGTACTTC,CASSRGGSYEQYF
TRBV7-9,18,TRBD2,NA,TRBJ2-3,TGTGCCAGCAGCTTCCCCGGGACTAGCGGGGGTTCCGCAGATACGCAGTATTTT,CASSFPGTSGGSADTQYF
TRBV13,12,NA,NA,TRBJ1-2,TGTGCCAGCAGTGCGGGGGCGGTTGGCTACACCTTC,CASSAGAVGYTF
TRBV4-3,15,NA,NA,TRBJ2-1,TGCGCCAGCAGCCAAGTCGAAGTTACCTACAATGAGCAGTTCTTC,CASSQVEVTYNEQFF
TRBV3-1/TRBV3-2,16,TRBD1,few,TRBJ1-4,TGTGCCAGCAGCCAAGATGAAACAGGGGTAAATGAAAAACTGTTTTTT,CASSQDETGVNEKLFF
TRBV5-1,12,NA,NA,TRBJ2-1,TGCGCCAGCAGCTTGTCGGGAGATGAGCAGTTCTTC,CASSLSGDEQFF
TRBV7-2,15,TRBD1,NA,TRBJ1-5,TGTGCCAGCAGCTTGACAGGGCCCCTCAATCAGCCCCAGCATTTT,CASSLTGPLNQPQHF
TRBV2,15,NA,NA,TRBJ1-5,TGTGCCAGCAGTGGATTGGGACGGTCTAATCAGCCCCAGCATTTT,CASSGLGRSNQPQHF
TRBV5-4,15,TRBD1,NA,TRBJ2-7,TGTGCCAGCAGCTTCGGGGACAGGGGTCCCTCCGAGCAGTACTTC,CASSFGDRGPSEQYF
TRBV6-2/TRBV6-3,17,NA,NA,TRBJ1-5,TGTGCCAGCAGCCCCCATGTTGACGGGCCACTGGGGCAGCCCCAGCATTTT,CASSPHVDGPLGQPQHF
TRBV15,12,NA,NA,TRBJ2-5,TGTGCCACCAGCCGCCACAAAGAGACCCAGTACTTC,CATSRHKETQYF
TRBV19,18,NA,NA,TRBJ1-3,TGTGCCAGTAGTATAGACTACCCAGTCAGCGGCGAAGGAAACACCATATATTTT,CASSIDYPVSGEGNTIYF
TRBV24-1,13,NA,NA,TRBJ1-2,TGTGCCACCAGTGAAAACAACGAAATCGGCTACACCTTC,CATSENNEIGYTF
TRBV25-1,12,NA,NA,TRBJ1-1,TGTGCCAGCAGTGATTTAGGGGTGAAGGCTTTCTTT,CASSDLGVKAFF
TRBV10-2,16,TRBD1,NA,TRBJ2-3,TGCGCCAGCAGTGAGTACAGGGGAAGAGGCACAGATACGCAGTATTTT,CASSEYRGRGTDTQYF
TRBV5-6,12,TRBD1,few,TRBJ1-6,TGTGCCAGTTACAGGGGAAATTCACCCCTCCACTTT,CASYRGNSPLHF
TRBV6-2/TRBV6-3,13,NA,NA,TRBJ2-5,TGTGCCAGCAGTTACTCCCCCCAAGAGACCCAGTACTTC,CASSYSPQETQYF
TRBV28,12,NA,NA,TRBJ2-3,TGTGCCATCAAGGGGCGCACAGATACGCAGTATTTT,CAIKGRTDTQYF
TRBV27,14,TRBD1,NA,TRBJ2-7,TGTGCCAGCAGTCCTTCCGGGACAGGGGCCAGTGCGTACTTC,CASSPSGTGASAYF
TRBV7-9,15,NA,NA,TRBJ2-6,TGTGCCAGCAGCTGGCAGGGCGCTGGGGCCAACGTCCTGACTTTC,CASSWQGAGANVLTF
TRBV5-1,16,TRBD1,NA,TRBJ1-3,TGCGCCAGCAGCTTGGCGGACAGGGCTACTGGAAACACCATATATTTT,CASSLADRATGNTIYF
TRBV3-1/TRBV3-2,14,NA,NA,TRBJ2-7,TGTGCCAGCGGTGGATGTCAGGCCCCCTACGAGCAGTACTTC,CASGGCQAPYEQYF
TRBV4-1,14,NA,NA,TRBJ1-1,TGCGCCAGCAGCCAAGGCCTGATGAACACTGAAGCTTTCTTT,CASSQGLMNTEAFF
TRBV6-2/TRBV6-3,13,NA,NA,TRBJ2-7,TGTGCCAGCAGTCAAGGACGGGTCGTTGAGCAGTACTTC,CASSQGRVVEQYF
TRBV7-8,15,TRBD2,NA,TRBJ2-3,TGTGCCAGCAGCTTAGGAAGCGGGGGTCAAGATACGCAGTATTTT,CASSLGSGGQDTQYF
TRBV6-5,15,NA,NA,TRBJ1-1,TGTGCCAGCAGGTCGACCACGGACTGGACCGCTGAAGCTTTCTTT,CASRSTTDWTAEAFF
TRBV10-2,16,TRBD1,NA,TRBJ2-5,TGCGCCAGCAGTGTCGTATGGACAGGGGGCCAAGAGACCCAGTACTTC,CASSVVWTGGQETQYF
TRBV10-3,13,TRBD1,NA,TRBJ1-1,TGTGCCATCACCTTTGACAGGGGCACTGAAGCTTTCTTT,CAITFDRGTEAFF
TRBV15,12,NA,NA,TRBJ1-1,TGTGCCACCGGGGTTATGAACACTGAAGCTTTCTTT,CATGVMNTEAFF
TRBV10-3,12,NA,NA,TRBJ1-1,TGTGCCGCCAGTACAGGGAACACTGAAGCTTTCTTT,CAASTGNTEAFF
TRBV7-9,15,NA,NA,TRBJ1-1,TGTGCCAGCAGCTTAGCGCGGGGCATGAACACTGAAGCTTTCTTT,CASSLARGMNTEAFF
TRBV7-2,16,TRBD1,NA,TRBJ1-4,TGTGCCAGCAGCTTAAAACAGGGGGCAACTAATGAAAAACTGTTTTTT,CASSLKQGATNEKLFF
TRBV28,16,TRBD2,NA,TRBJ2-7,TGTGCCAGCAGCGGACTAGCGGGGGCCAGCTCCTACGAGCAGTACTTC,CASSGLAGASSYEQYF
TRBV4-3,15,TRBD1,NA,TRBJ2-1,TGCGCCAGCAGCCAAGCAGACAGGGGTAGGAATGAGCAGTTCTTC,CASSQADRGRNEQFF
TRBV18,15,NA,NA,TRBJ1-6,TGTGCCAGCTCACCACTGAATTGGTATAATTCACCCCTCCACTTT,CASSPLNWYNSPLHF